This entry lists 2 T cell receptor beta chains sequenced from one sample in a study of blood T cells in healthy people across ages. It was with a sample-barcoded 5' primer and a J-beta primer mix that a second PCR of roughly 6 to 11 cycles was run. TCRdb ran MiXCR on the 5' RACE reads and lists one entry per CDR3 protein. The sample records about 1,400,000 distinct CDR3 sequences, 42% being singletons. Sequences were obtained from blood. All receptors derive from a woman aged 18-30 years in good health.

The chain couples TRBV7-6 to TRBJ1-1; D is perhaps TRBD1 (5 bases). V was clipped by 5 bases and J by 1 base, with 11 bases between them. Looked up from germline, CDR1 is SGHVS and CDR2 is FNYEAQ. The CDR3 contains 14 residues. The chain's CDR3 is CASSTPGGNTEAFF. The CDR3 DNA reads as TGTGCCAGCAGCACACCCGGGGGGAACACTGAAGCTTTCTTT.

The chain carries TRBV6-2 or TRBV6-3 and TRBJ2-5; the match to TRBD2 covers 14 bases. Germline CDR1 reads MNHEY; CDR2 reads SVGEGT. The V segment lost 6 bases and the J segment 4 bases; nucleotides outside the gene matches: 16. This CDR3 spans 19 amino acids. The CDR3 loop is CASSYALGLAGVGRETQYF. CDR3 DNA: TGTGCCAGCAGCTACGCACTGGGACTAGCGGGAGTCGGGCGAGAGACCCAGTACTTC.